The clone carrying this T cell receptor beta chain was counted many times. The entry originates in a study of T cells after yellow fever vaccination. The CDR3 has 15 residues. The V and J ends lost 6 bases and 0 bases respectively, with 16 bases between them. Per the germline V gene, CDR1 is DFQATT and CDR2 is SNEGSKA (reference sequence). Universal primer sites and UMIs were introduced during 5'RACE template-switching synthesis of TCR cDNA. MiXCR, applied by TCRdb to the 5' RACE reads, yields one record per CDR3 protein. This table holds a few hundred thousand distinct CDR3 sequences, 6.9% found once.

The TCR was taken from a man under 40 who received the YFV17D yellow fever vaccine. The chain carries TRBV20-1 and TRBJ2-3, with a tentative D call TRBD2 (5 bases). Specimen: CD4+ T cells sorted from PBMCs, collected 15 days after the yellow fever booster vaccination. CDR3 loop: CSAHLRAASTDTQYF. The CDR3 nucleotides are TGCAGTGCCCACTTAAGAGCGGCTAGCACAGATACGCAGTATTTT.